The clone carrying this T cell receptor (beta chain) was observed once. For blood RNA, unsorted whole blood served as the source, and germline DNA was extracted too. TCR beta cDNA was reverse-transcribed from about 500 ng of total RNA. The reaction used a constant-region primer and ProtoScript II reverse transcriptase. Modified slightly, ARM-PCR produced TCR beta libraries over three nested multiplex PCR rounds. Two initial PCR rounds of ten to eleven cycles each paired TRBV1-TRBV30 forward primers with a C-beta reverse primer. TCRdb re-derived calls from the multiplex PCR reads in MiXCR, one entry per CDR3 protein. This sample has fewer than 350,000 distinct CDR3 sequences, with roughly two thirds found just once. These data are taken from a study of tumor-infiltrating lymphocytes in primary liver carcinoma. The V and J ends lost 7 bases and 8 bases, in that order; junction bases with no gene match: 14. The germline V gene encodes CDR1 SQVTM and CDR2 ANQGSEA. The length of the CDR3 is 14 residues.

The sequence derives from a man aged 40-49 years with primary liver carcinoma and hepatitis B virus infection. The specimen was peripheral blood. V and J are TRBV29-1 and TRBJ2-1, with 7 bases lining up with TRBD2. The CDR3 region is CSAFRVGGPHEQFF. CDR3 nucleotide sequence: TGCAGCGCCTTTAGAGTGGGAGGGCCCCATGAGCAGTTCTTC.